The next 15 T cell receptor beta chains were all read from a single sample in a study of cytomegalovirus exposure and HLA in healthy donors. 13 Jbeta primers and 60 Vbeta primers were used for the PCR. TCRdb's table, derived via immunoSEQ multiplex PCR, lists solely in-frame clones and lacks some. The sample records around 120,000 clones, about 85% being singletons. The sample taken for sequencing was PBMCs. Receptor source: a boy aged 5-17 years in good health and CMV-seronegative.

The chain combines TRBV6-1 with TRBJ1-5; no clear D gene. The germline CDR1 and CDR2 sequences are MNHNS and SASEGT. V was clipped by 5 bases and J by 0 bases, with 5 bases between them. This CDR3 spans 13 amino acids. DNA for the CDR3: TGTGCCAGCAGTCAGAATAGCAATCAGCCCCAGCATTTT. This codes for CASSQNSNQPQHF.

This chain links TRBV5-6 with TRBJ1-3, with D unresolved. Germline CDR1 reads SGHDT; CDR2 reads YYEEEE. Trimming left V 4 bases short and J 4 bases short, with 15 bases between. The CDR3 runs 15 residues. The CDR3 nucleotides read TGTGCCAGCAGCAACCCGGGTTCAAAAGGAAACACCATATATTTT. Protein sequence: CASSNPGSKGNTIYF.

The chain uses TRBV6-5 and TRBJ1-2, with 9 bases aligning to TRBD1. V shed 6 bases, J shed 8 bases, and the junction held 7 bases outside the gene matches. The CDR3 contains 13 residues. Per the germline V gene, CDR1 is MNHEY and CDR2 is SVGAGI. The CDR3, as DNA: TGTGCCAGCAGCAGCCGACAGGGGGGCGGCTACACCTTC. This encodes CASSSRQGGGYTF.

The genes are TRBV7-2 and TRBJ1-5; 9 bases agree with TRBD1. Germline CDR1 and CDR2: SGHTA and FQGNSA. Trimming removed 6 bases from V and 5 bases from J; junction bases left unmatched: 8. This CDR3 has 15 residues. CDR3 sequence (DNA): TGTGCCAGCAGGCGGACAGGGGAACGCGATCAGCCCCAGCATTTT. The encoded protein is CASRRTGERDQPQHF.

This chain connects TRBV6-1 to TRBJ1-6; the D is unclear. The V gene lost 7 bases and the J gene lost 3 bases, with 13 bases spanning the gap. The CDR3 spans 15 residues. The germline V gene has CDR1 MNHNS and CDR2 SASEGT. CDR3 protein: CASKVEDLYNSPLHF. The CDR3 bases are TGTGCCAGCAAAGTGGAGGACCTCTATAATTCACCCCTCCACTTT.

CDR3 amino acids: CSAPRADTQYF. CDR3 DNA sequence: TGCAGCGCCCCGCGCGCAGATACGCAGTATTTT. The chain joins TRBV29-1 to TRBJ2-3; no reliable D call. Germline assignment: CDR1 SQVTM and CDR2 ANQGSEA. This CDR3 has 11 amino acids. The V end lost 7 bases, the J end lost 4 bases, and 9 bases lay between the germline ends.

The table lists this clone with a count of one. This sample includes further DNA sequences coding for the same CDR3. The chain links TRBV7-9 to TRBJ2-5; D uncertain. V gave up 2 bases and J gave up 3 bases, with 4 bases separating them. Per the germline V gene, CDR1 is SEHNR and CDR2 is FQNEAQ (reference sequence). The CDR3 runs to 12 residues. CDR3 region: CASSLLEETQYF. CDR3 in DNA: TGTGCCAGCAGCTTACTTGAAGAGACCCAGTACTTC.

The CDR3 here is CASSRSGGYYGYTF. DNA of the CDR3: TGTGCCAGTAGTAGGTCAGGGGGATACTATGGCTACACCTTC. V is TRBV19 and J is TRBJ1-2; TRBD1 matches at 7 bases. V trimming: 4 bases; J trimming: 3 bases; junction bases outside the gene matches: 5. This CDR3 has 14 residues. Looked up from germline, CDR1 is LNHDA and CDR2 is SQIVND (reference sequence). The full variable domain, in which reference TRBV19 and TRBJ1-2 provide the parts outside the CDR3, is DGGITQSPKYLFRKEGQNVTLSCEQNLNHDAMYWYRQDPGQGLRLIYYSQIVNDFQKGDIAEGYSVSREKKESFPLTVTSAQKNPTAFYLCASSRSGGYYGYTFGSGTRLTVV.

J is TRBJ2-1 and V is TRBV2; TRBD2 aligns across 9 bases. J lost 8 bases, V lost 6 bases, and 14 bases had no gene match. CDR3 length: 16 amino acids. Germline lookup yields CDR1 SNHLY and CDR2 FYNNEI. Here the CDR3 reads CASSRRLLAGLYEQFF. The CDR3 DNA reads as TGTGCCAGCAGCCGAAGGTTGCTAGCGGGGCTATATGAGCAGTTCTTC.

This rearrangement joins TRBV7-9 to TRBJ1-1, with D perhaps matching TRBD1 (5 bases). V lost 1 base, J lost 10 bases, and 7 bases lay in between. In germline, CDR1 is SEHNR, CDR2 FQNEAQ (reference sequence). This CDR3 is built from 11 residues. The CDR3 spells CASSLDGGAFF. As DNA, the CDR3 is TGTGCCAGCAGCTTAGACGGGGGAGCTTTCTTT.

This chain connects TRBV9 to TRBJ2-3, with D tentatively TRBD2 (6 bases). The CDR3 consists of 16 residues. Trimming removed 2 bases from V and 0 bases from J, with 13 bases in between. Looked up from germline, CDR1 is SGDLS and CDR2 is YYNGEE. For the CDR3, the DNA is TGTGCCAGCAGCGTGTCGGCGGAGGGTAGCACAGATACGCAGTATTTT. Protein sequence: CASSVSAEGSTDTQYF.

A few counts support this clone. This chain links TRBV27 with TRBJ2-5, with 11 positions matching TRBD2. CDR1 and CDR2 from the germline V gene are MNHEY and SMNVEV (reference sequence). V shed 6 bases, J shed 3 bases, and the junction held 6 bases outside the gene matches. This CDR3 is 15 amino acids long. The CDR3 sequence is CASRLAGAPEETQYF. CDR3 DNA: TGTGCCAGCAGACTAGCGGGGGCCCCCGAAGAGACCCAGTACTTC.

The sample holds one count of this clone. The genes are TRBV7-9 and TRBJ2-4; 7 bases are shared with TRBD2. Germline CDR1 reads SEHNR; CDR2 reads FQNEAQ (reference sequence). The CDR3 covers 14 residues. V lost 1 base, J lost 7 bases, and 4 bases stayed unmatched. The CDR3 nucleotides read TGTGCCAGCAGCTTAGGGGGGGGAGGGAACATTCAGTACTTC. This translates into CASSLGGGGNIQYF.

The rearrangement joins TRBV7-3 to TRBJ2-5, with 7 bases that match TRBD2. Losses at the gene ends were 2 bases for V and 0 bases for J; bases not matched to a gene: 3. The CDR3 has 15 residues. Germline CDR1 SGHTA, CDR2 FQGTGA. This chain's CDR3 is CASSLGGEYQETQYF. In nucleotides, the CDR3 is TGTGCCAGCAGCTTAGGGGGGGAGTACCAAGAGACCCAGTACTTC. The whole variable domain, remainder taken from reference TRBV7-3 and TRBJ2-5, is GAGVSQTPSNKVTEKGKYVELRCDPISGHTALYWYRQSLGQGPEFLIYFQGTGAADDSGLPNDRFFAVRPEGSVSTLKIQRTERGDSAVYLCASSLGGEYQETQYFGPGTRLLVL.

In this sample, this clone turned up once. V gene TRBV10-3 combines with J gene TRBJ1-6; 7 nucleotides agree with TRBD1. With 3 bases clipped from V and 5 bases from J, the junction kept 4 bases outside the gene matches. This CDR3 has 15 amino acids. Germline V gene sequence: CDR1 ENHRY, CDR2 SYGVKD. The chain's CDR3 is CAISDGTENNSPLHF. The DNA for the CDR3 is TGTGCCATCAGTGACGGGACAGAGAATAATTCACCCCTCCACTTT.